The T cell receptor beta chain described here comes from a study of monozygotic twins with inflammatory bowel disease. TCRdb reprocessed the 5' RACE reads, keeping one entry per CDR3 protein, no DNA. The sample features over 200,000 distinct CDR3 sequences, with around 7.6% in its top ten. The CDR3 loop spans 11 amino acids. Germline V gives CDR1 MDHEN, CDR2 SYDVKM. The TCR was taken from a human donor with ulcerative colitis or Crohn's disease, or a healthy co-twin of an affected twin (not recorded which). Sequencing input: blood. The chain is built from TRBV28 and TRBJ2-7. CDR3 residues: CASSGKNVQYF.